The 30 T cell receptor beta chains below were found in one sample sequenced in a study of OX40 agonist ivuxolimab in advanced cancers. The method was immunoSEQ multiplex PCR; TCRdb's version includes in-frame clones alone and lacks a portion of them. The table shows about 61,000 clones, with 92% occurring only once. Source: CD4+ or CD8+ T cells sorted from blood, taken in a trial of the OX40 agonist ivuxolimab. The receptors here all came from an adult with an advanced solid tumor such as melanoma, head and neck, liver or kidney cancer.

V and J are TRBV11-2 and TRBJ2-7, with TRBD2 matching 8 bases. The CDR3 length is 18 residues. Trimming removed 0 bases from V and 1 base from J; junction bases left unmatched: 11. Germline V gene sequence: CDR1 SGHAT, CDR2 FQNNGV. Here the CDR3 reads CASSLERRKRETSYEQYV. The DNA of the CDR3 is TGTGCCAGCAGCTTAGAGAGGCGGAAGCGGGAGACTTCCTACGAGCAGTACGTC.

The rearrangement joins TRBV2 to TRBJ2-1; tentatively, D is TRBD1 (6 bases). Between the trimmed V and J ends, which lost 11 bases and 8 bases, there was a span of 19 bases. CDR1 is SNHLY and CDR2 is FYNNEI in the germline V gene. The CDR3 covers 13 residues. In nucleotides, the CDR3 is TGTGCCGGATTTCCGAGGGGGAGCGATGAGCAGTTCTTC. This encodes CAGFPRGSDEQFF.

The J gene is TRBJ1-3, the V gene TRBV9, with TRBD1 matching over 7 bases. The CDR3 spans 13 residues. The J segment lost 6 bases and the V segment lost 6 bases, leaving 6 bases of the junction unmatched. Germline CDR1 SGDLS, CDR2 YYNGEE. CDR3 sequence: CASTPTGANTIYF. The CDR3 coding sequence is TGTGCCAGCACACCTACAGGGGCAAACACCATATATTTT. Full variable domain (rest looked up from reference TRBV9 and TRBJ1-3): DSGVTQTPKHLITATGQRVTLRCSPRSGDLSVYWYQQSLDQGLQFLIQYYNGEERAKGNILERFSAQQFPDLHSELNLSSLELGDSALYFCASTPTGANTIYFGEGSWLTVV.

As DNA, the CDR3 is TGTGCCAGCAGCTTCGGGGGGCTGGGCACTGAAGCTTTCTTT. It translates to CASSFGGLGTEAFF. This sequence joins TRBV7-2 and TRBJ1-1; a weak D match, TRBD1 (6 bases). The CDR3 loop spans 14 amino acids. V was shortened by 3 bases and J by 4 bases, with 12 bases between the two germline ends. Germline V gene lookup returns CDR1 SGHTA and CDR2 FQGNSA.

The rearrangement joins TRBV7-8 to TRBJ1-5; unclear D gene. V lost 1 base to trimming and J lost 7 bases, with 11 bases between them. The CDR3 has 14 residues. The germline CDR1 and CDR2 sequences are SGHVS and FQNEAQ. The CDR3: CASSLEAGRQPQHF. The DNA of the CDR3 is TGTGCCAGCAGCTTAGAGGCGGGCCGGCAGCCCCAGCATTTT.

This clone was picked up one time. The chain couples TRBV19 to TRBJ2-3; unclear D gene. The length of the CDR3 is 11 residues. V lost 6 bases, J lost 7 bases, and 8 bases lay in between. Germline CDR1 is LNHDA and CDR2 is SQIVND (reference sequence). CDR3 bases: TGTGCCAGTAGGGCCTCGAATACGCAGTATTTT. Protein sequence: CASRASNTQYF. Looking up the rest from reference TRBV19 and TRBJ2-3 gives the full variable domain: DGGITQSPKYLFRKEGQNVTLSCEQNLNHDAMYWYRQDPGQGLRLIYYSQIVNDFQKGDIAEGYSVSREKKESFPLTVTSAQKNPTAFYLCASRASNTQYFGPGTRLTVL.

This clone was seen only once. This chain connects TRBV5-4 to TRBJ2-1; D ambiguous. CDR1 is SGHNT and CDR2 is YYREEE in the germline V gene (reference sequence). The CDR3 sequence is 11 residues long. Trimming shortened V by 3 bases and J by 4 bases, and 2 bases separated the two germline ends. The CDR3 nucleotides read TGTGCCAGCAGCTGGTACAATGAGCAGTTCTTC. Protein sequence: CASSWYNEQFF.

This chain links TRBV6-1 with TRBJ1-3; D not resolved. V lost 0 bases and J lost 0, with 12 bases in between. CDR1 and CDR2 from the germline V gene are MNHNS and SASEGT. The CDR3 sequence is 17 residues long. CDR3 nucleotides: TGTGCCAGCAGTGAAGCATATGGGATATTCTCTGGAAACACCATATATTTT. Translation gives CASSEAYGIFSGNTIYF.

The chain employs TRBV6-5 and TRBJ1-2; D perhaps matches TRBD1 (6 bases). The length of the CDR3 is 15 residues. The germline V and J ends were trimmed by 0 bases and 7 bases, with 15 bases remaining between them. Germline loops: CDR1 MNHEY, CDR2 SVGAGI. CDR3 nucleotides: TGTGCCAGCAGTTACTCGGCCGGGACAATAGTTGGCTACACCTTC. This codes for CASSYSAGTIVGYTF.

The V and J genes are TRBV11-2 and TRBJ1-1, with TRBD1 matching over 7 bases. The germline CDR1 and CDR2 sequences are SGHAT and FQNNGV. V shed 5 bases and J 2 bases; nucleotides not matched to a gene: 11. The length of the CDR3 is 16 residues. In DNA, the CDR3 is TGTGCCAGCAGCCTCGGAGGGGACAGTCGAAACACTGAAGCTTTCTTT. Protein: CASSLGGDSRNTEAFF.

The V call is TRBV27, the J call TRBJ2-3; the D gene is possibly TRBD1 (6 bases). The CDR3 is 16 residues long. V lost 4 bases and J lost 1, with 15 bases in between. Germline CDR1 MNHEY, CDR2 SMNVEV (reference sequence). CDR3 in amino acids: CASSSIQGIGTDTQYF. In nucleotides, the CDR3 is TGTGCCAGCAGTTCCATCCAGGGGATCGGCACAGATACGCAGTATTTT.

As DNA, the CDR3 is TGTGCCTGGAGTGTGGAGGGGAACAGCAATCAGCCCCAGCATTTT. This sequence encodes CAWSVEGNSNQPQHF. This chain joins TRBV30 and TRBJ1-5, with D perhaps matching TRBD1 (5 bases). V lost 0 bases and J lost 1, with 10 bases in between. This CDR3 spans 15 amino acids. Germline CDR1 reads GTSNPN; CDR2 reads SVGIG (reference sequence). Full variable domain (remainder filled in from reference TRBV30 and TRBJ1-5): SQTIHQWPATLVQPVGSPLSLECTVEGTSNPNLYWYRQAAGRGLQLLFYSVGIGQISSEVPQNLSASRPQDRQFILSSKKLLLSDSGFYLCAWSVEGNSNQPQHFGDGTRLSIL.

This chain uses TRBV28 with TRBJ1-6, with 7 bases fitting TRBD1. The V segment lost 6 bases and the J segment 1 base; nucleotides outside the gene matches: 12. Germline CDR1 MDHEN, CDR2 SYDVKM. The CDR3 is 18 residues long. The DNA of the CDR3 is TGTGCCAGCAGCCTGTCTCAGGACAGGTTTTCCTATAATTCACCCCTCCACTTT. It yields the protein CASSLSQDRFSYNSPLHF.

The count of this clone is one. The V and J genes are TRBV10-3 and TRBJ2-3; no definite D call. CDR1 and CDR2 from the germline V gene are ENHRY and SYGVKD. V was cut by 4 bases and J by 2 bases, with 4 bases left in between. The CDR3 is made up of 12 amino acids. The CDR3 nucleotides are TGTGCCATCAGTGGTAACACAGATACGCAGTATTTT. Its translation: CAISGNTDTQYF.

The CDR3 loop reads CASSLVAYEQFF. CDR3 in DNA: TGTGCCAGCAGCTTAGTCGCCTATGAGCAGTTCTTC. The chain is built from TRBV13 and TRBJ2-1, with no clear D. The germline V gene has CDR1 PRHDT and CDR2 FYEKMQ (reference sequence). The V end lost 1 base, the J end lost 8 bases, and 6 bases lay between the germline ends. The CDR3 contains 12 residues. Full variable domain (rest looked up from reference TRBV13 and TRBJ2-1): AAGVIQSPRHLIKEKRETATLKCYPIPRHDTVYWYQQGPGQDPQFLISFYEKMQSDKGSIPDRFSAQQFSDYHSELNMSSLELGDSALYFCASSLVAYEQFFGPGTRLTVL.

The chain is built from TRBV29-1 and TRBJ1-2; unclear D gene. The germline CDR1 and CDR2 sequences are SQVTM and ANQGSEA. The V end lost 0 bases, the J end lost 3 bases, and 11 bases lay between the germline ends. CDR3 length equals 14 residues. CDR3 residues: CSVEDPGRDYGYTF. Here the CDR3 DNA reads TGCAGCGTTGAAGATCCGGGGAGGGACTATGGCTACACCTTC.

The rearrangement joins TRBV5-6 to TRBJ2-5, with 11 nucleotides matching TRBD2. V lost 1 base, J lost 3 bases, and 5 bases stayed unmatched. Looked up from germline, CDR1 is SGHDT and CDR2 is YYEEEE. The CDR3 length is 16 residues. The CDR3 bases are TGTGCCAGCAGCTTGTGGGCTAGCGGGAGGAAAGAGACCCAGTACTTC. Its protein is CASSLWASGRKETQYF.

This rearrangement joins TRBV23-1 to TRBJ2-1, with D uncertain. TRBV23-1 is treated as an ORF (open reading frame) with a function not yet certain. V gave up 8 bases and J gave up 6 bases, with 20 bases separating them. The CDR3 covers 15 residues. The CDR3 region has the DNA TGCGCCAGCCCTAAATTACTCCTCCCATCCAATGAGCAGTTCTTC. Protein: CASPKLLLPSNEQFF.

This chain links TRBV10-3 with TRBJ2-3; perhaps TRBD2 as D (6 bases). Germline values: CDR1 ENHRY, CDR2 SYGVKD. This CDR3 is built from 14 residues. Deletions cut 4 bases from V and 3 bases from J, with 11 bases between. The CDR3 coding sequence is TGTGCCATCAGTGGGGGGGAGAGGACAGATACGCAGTATTTT. It codes for CAISGGERTDTQYF.

This chain connects TRBV29-1 to TRBJ2-1; D remains ambiguous. This CDR3 region has 15 residues. V was clipped by 0 bases and J by 2 bases, with 11 bases between them. Per germline, CDR1 SQVTM and CDR2 ANQGSEA. The CDR3 DNA is TGCAGCGTTGAAGAGGTGCCAATTACCTACAATGAGCAGTTCTTC. Translation: CSVEEVPITYNEQFF.

V is TRBV28 and J is TRBJ1-4; TRBD1 matches at 9 bases. This CDR3 has 15 amino acids. V lost 6 bases, J lost 7 bases, and 9 bases stayed unmatched. Germline-derived CDR1 and CDR2 are MDHEN and SYDVKM. CDR3 loop: CASSPSGQGSEKLFF. The CDR3 DNA follows: TGTGCCAGCAGCCCTTCTGGACAGGGGAGTGAAAAACTGTTTTTT.

The chain joins TRBV6-1 to TRBJ1-5; no clear D gene. Trimming shortened V by 3 bases and J by 1 base, and 10 bases separated the two germline ends. The CDR3 spans 15 residues. The germline gives CDR1 MNHNS, CDR2 SASEGT. CDR3 bases: TGTGCCAGCAGTGACCTTCGTGGCAGCAATCAGCCCCAGCATTTT. Its translation: CASSDLRGSNQPQHF.

The chain has TRBV25-1 and TRBJ2-1; D may be TRBD2 (6 bases). In germline, CDR1 is MGHDK, CDR2 SYGVNS. The CDR3 runs to 11 residues. Between the trimmed V and J ends, which lost 8 bases and 6 bases, there was a span of 8 bases. The CDR3 is CASAAGNEQFF. The CDR3 DNA sequence: TGTGCCAGCGCAGCGGGCAATGAGCAGTTCTTC.

The V call is TRBV5-6, the J call TRBJ1-2; TRBD1 matches at 10 bases. With 4 bases clipped from V and 7 bases from J, the junction kept 7 bases outside the gene matches. CDR1 is SGHDT and CDR2 is YYEEEE in the germline V gene. The CDR3 runs to 14 residues. This CDR3 reads CASSEGQGYRGYTF. CDR3 in DNA: TGTGCCAGCAGCGAGGGACAGGGGTACCGTGGCTACACCTTC.

The chain employs TRBV28 and TRBJ2-3; D uncertain. The CDR3 runs to 16 residues. Trimming removed 5 bases from V and 7 bases from J, with 22 bases in between. The germline CDR1 and CDR2 sequences are MDHEN and SYDVKM. CDR3: CASSPSTRYYRNTQYF. DNA for the CDR3: TGTGCCAGCAGTCCGTCGACACGGTATTATCGGAATACGCAGTATTTT. The variable domain in full, completed from reference TRBV28 and TRBJ2-3, reads DVKVTQSSRYLVKRTGEKVFLECVQDMDHENMFWYRQDPGLGLRLIYFSYDVKMKEKGDIPEGYSVSREKKERFSLILESASTNQTSMYLCASSPSTRYYRNTQYFGPGTRLTVL.

This chain links TRBV9 with TRBJ2-6; 11 bases are a match to TRBD2. The CDR3 loop spans 18 amino acids. With 5 bases clipped from V and 0 bases from J, the junction kept 7 bases outside the gene matches. Germline CDR1 and CDR2: SGDLS and YYNGEE. The CDR3 bases are TGTGCCAGCAGTGCGGGACTAGCGGCAAGCTCTGGGGCCAACGTCCTGACTTTC. Its protein is CASSAGLAASSGANVLTF.

The chain joins TRBV11-3 to TRBJ2-1; 11 bases agree with TRBD2. CDR1 is SGHNT, CDR2 YENEEA, per germline. This CDR3 is 15 amino acids long. Germline trimming cut 5 bases from V and 5 bases from J; bases unmatched to any gene: 5. Here the CDR3 reads CASSPEGLADNEQFF. In DNA form, the CDR3 reads TGTGCCAGCAGCCCGGAGGGACTAGCGGACAATGAGCAGTTCTTC.

The chain couples TRBV28 to TRBJ1-5; D not certain. This CDR3 contains 14 residues. Per germline, CDR1 MDHEN and CDR2 SYDVKM. V gave up 6 bases and J gave up 2 bases, with 11 bases separating them. CDR3 in amino acids: CASRNSDGNQPQHF. In DNA, the CDR3 is TGTGCCAGCAGGAATTCGGACGGCAATCAGCCCCAGCATTTT.

V gene TRBV4-1 combines with J gene TRBJ2-5; TRBD2 matches 8 bases. The CDR3 length is 15 residues. Germline-derived CDR1 and CDR2 are MGHRA and YSYEKL. V gave up 1 base and J gave up 4 bases; unmatched junction bases: 5. The CDR3 sequence: CASSQGVGRGETQYF. In DNA, the CDR3 is TGCGCCAGCAGCCAAGGCGTCGGGAGGGGAGAGACCCAGTACTTC.

J is TRBJ2-7 and V is TRBV5-6; D is perhaps TRBD2 (5 bases). The CDR3 contains 14 residues. The V and J ends lost 4 bases and 5 bases respectively, with 16 bases between them. Germline CDR1 SGHDT, CDR2 YYEEEE. Here the CDR3 reads CASSVIGGWDEQYV. For the CDR3, the DNA is TGTGCCAGCAGCGTGATAGGAGGTTGGGACGAGCAGTACGTC.